The 3 T cell receptor beta chains listed next were all sequenced from one sample in a study of siplizumab effects on memory and regulatory T cells. Profiling relied on immunoSEQ multiplex PCR, and the TCRdb table lists in-frame clones only, not all of them. The sample lists about 120,000 clones; approximately 92% were seen once. Sequenced input: non-Treg CD4+ T cells sorted from blood. Source of these receptors: a human donor in good health.

J is TRBJ1-2 and V is TRBV28, with D possibly TRBD1 on 5 matching bases. Germline V gives CDR1 MDHEN, CDR2 SYDVKM. The CDR3 is 14 residues long. Between the trimmed V and J ends, which lost 6 bases and 2 bases, there was a span of 13 bases. CDR3 coding DNA: TGTGCCAGCAGCCCCTCCGGGGGGAACTATGGCTACACCTTC. Protein: CASSPSGGNYGYTF.

The V gene is TRBV7-9, the J gene TRBJ1-4; 8 bases line up with TRBD1. CDR3 length: 15 amino acids. Germline V gene data show CDR1 as SEHNR and CDR2 as FQNEAQ (reference sequence). J lost 6 bases, V lost 2 bases, and 5 bases had no gene match. CDR3 coding DNA: TGTGCCAGCAGCTTAATGGCAGGGGGCGATGAAAAACTGTTTTTT. Its translation is CASSLMAGGDEKLFF.

The chain uses TRBV9 and TRBJ2-7, with D possibly TRBD1 on 5 matching bases. CDR3 size: 14 residues. Trimming took 0 bases from V and 0 from J, leaving 7 bases between them. Germline-derived CDR1 and CDR2 are SGDLS and YYNGEE. CDR3 amino acids: CASSVEGHSYEQYF. Here the CDR3 DNA reads TGTGCCAGCAGCGTAGAGGGGCACTCCTACGAGCAGTACTTC.